The sequence of this T cell receptor (beta chain) was determined in a study of T cells after yellow fever vaccination. Study-wide results and caveats: The bulk population could contribute abundant contaminating clonotypes to FACS-sorted repertoires. Post-booster reappearance was seen for most primary-vaccination clones (roughly 97% CD4, 88% CD8).

V lost 3 bases, J lost 5 bases, and 6 bases stayed unmatched. CDR1 is SEHNR, CDR2 FQNEAQ, per germline (reference sequence). The CDR3 sequence is 14 residues long. This clonotype has ten or more counts. Its antigen is undetermined. TCRdb reprocessed the 5' RACE reads with MiXCR, giving one entry per CDR3 protein. The sample has about 130,000 distinct CDR3 sequences, just over 6.5% seen once; the top ten hold 0.5% to 0.65%. The sequences come from CD4+ T cells sorted from PBMCs, collected 10 days after the yellow fever booster vaccination. This chain joins TRBV7-9 and TRBJ2-5; 7 nucleotides line up with TRBD2. The TCR originated in a man aged 25 to 40 who received the YFV17D yellow fever vaccine. The CDR3 DNA is TGTGCCAGCAGCTTTTGGACTAGTTGGGAGACCCAGTACTTC. Its protein product is CASSFWTSWETQYF.